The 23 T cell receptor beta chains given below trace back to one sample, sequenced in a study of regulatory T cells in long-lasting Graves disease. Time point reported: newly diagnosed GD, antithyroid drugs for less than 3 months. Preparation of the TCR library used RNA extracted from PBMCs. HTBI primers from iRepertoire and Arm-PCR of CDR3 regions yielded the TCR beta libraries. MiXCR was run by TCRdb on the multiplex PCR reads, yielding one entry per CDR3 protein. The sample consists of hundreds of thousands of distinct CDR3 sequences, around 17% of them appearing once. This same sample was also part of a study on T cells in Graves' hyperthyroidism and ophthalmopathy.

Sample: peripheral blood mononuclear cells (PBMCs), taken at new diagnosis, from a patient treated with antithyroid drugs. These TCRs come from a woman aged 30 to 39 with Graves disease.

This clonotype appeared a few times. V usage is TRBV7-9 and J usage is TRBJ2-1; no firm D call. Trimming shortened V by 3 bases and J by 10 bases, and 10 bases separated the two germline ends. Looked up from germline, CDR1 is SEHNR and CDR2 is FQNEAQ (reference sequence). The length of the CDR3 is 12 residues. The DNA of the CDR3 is TGTGCCAGCAGCTTCCCGTCCCAGGAGCAGTTCTTC. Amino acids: CASSFPSQEQFF.

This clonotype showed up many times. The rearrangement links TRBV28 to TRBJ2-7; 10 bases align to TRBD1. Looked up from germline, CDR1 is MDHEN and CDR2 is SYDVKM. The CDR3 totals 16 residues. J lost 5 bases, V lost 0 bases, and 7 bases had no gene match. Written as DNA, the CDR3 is TGTGCCAGCAGTTTATGGCCCGGGACAGGGGAAAACGAGCAGTACTTC. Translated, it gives CASSLWPGTGENEQYF.

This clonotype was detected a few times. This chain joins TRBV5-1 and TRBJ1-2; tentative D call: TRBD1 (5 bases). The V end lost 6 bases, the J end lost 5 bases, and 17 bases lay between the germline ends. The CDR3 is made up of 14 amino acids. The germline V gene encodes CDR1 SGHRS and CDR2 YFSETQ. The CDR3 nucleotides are TGCGCCAGCACCCCTCTGGGGGAGGGTTATGGCTACACCTTC. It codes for CASTPLGEGYGYTF. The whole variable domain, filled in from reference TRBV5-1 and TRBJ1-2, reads KAGVTQTPRYLIKTRGQQVTLSCSPISGHRSVSWYQQTPGQGLQFLFEYFSETQRNKGNFPGRFSGRQFSNSRSEMNVSTLELGDSALYLCASTPLGEGYGYTFGSGTRLTVV.

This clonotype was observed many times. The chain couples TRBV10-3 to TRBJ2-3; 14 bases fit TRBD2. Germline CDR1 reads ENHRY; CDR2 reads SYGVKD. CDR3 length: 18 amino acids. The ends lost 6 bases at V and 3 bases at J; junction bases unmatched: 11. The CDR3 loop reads CAIREGLAGVRGTDTQYF. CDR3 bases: TGTGCCATCAGGGAGGGACTAGCGGGAGTTCGAGGTACAGATACGCAGTATTTT.

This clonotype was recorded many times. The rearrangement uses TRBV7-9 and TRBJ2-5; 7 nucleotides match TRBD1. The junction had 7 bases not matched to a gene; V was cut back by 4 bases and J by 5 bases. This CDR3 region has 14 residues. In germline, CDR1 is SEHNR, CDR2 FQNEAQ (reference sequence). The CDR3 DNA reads TGTGCCAGCAGCTCCGAGGACAGGCGGGAGACCCAGTACTTC. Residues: CASSSEDRRETQYF.

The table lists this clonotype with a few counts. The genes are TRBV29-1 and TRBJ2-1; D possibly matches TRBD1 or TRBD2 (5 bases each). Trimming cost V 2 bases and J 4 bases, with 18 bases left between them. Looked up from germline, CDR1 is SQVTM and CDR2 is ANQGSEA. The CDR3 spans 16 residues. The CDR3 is CSVEPPSGTVYNEQFF. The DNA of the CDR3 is TGCAGCGTTGAACCTCCATCCGGGACGGTTTACAATGAGCAGTTCTTC.

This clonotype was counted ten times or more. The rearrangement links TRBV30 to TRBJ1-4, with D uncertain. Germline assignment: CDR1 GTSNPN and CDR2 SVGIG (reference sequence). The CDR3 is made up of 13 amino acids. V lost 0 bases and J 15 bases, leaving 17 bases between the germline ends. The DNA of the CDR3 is TGTGCCTGGAGTGTACCGGGTCTGCCGAAAATGTTTTTT. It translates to CAWSVPGLPKMFF.

The CDR3, as DNA: TGCAGTGCTTGGGACTCCGGCACAGATACGCAGTATTTT. Its translation: CSAWDSGTDTQYF. This sequence joins TRBV20-1 and TRBJ2-3; TRBD2 is a possible D gene (6 bases). The CDR3 contains 13 residues. Germline V gene lookup returns CDR1 DFQATT and CDR2 SNEGSKA (reference sequence). The V end lost 5 bases, the J end lost 1 base, and 10 bases lay between the germline ends.

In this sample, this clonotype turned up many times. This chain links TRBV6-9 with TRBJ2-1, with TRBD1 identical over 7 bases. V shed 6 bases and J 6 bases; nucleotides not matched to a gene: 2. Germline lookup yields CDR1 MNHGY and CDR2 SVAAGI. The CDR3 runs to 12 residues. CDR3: CASSYRGNEQFF. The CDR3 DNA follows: TGTGCCAGCAGCTACAGGGGCAATGAGCAGTTCTTC.

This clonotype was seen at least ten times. The CDR3 here is CASSPTNSDEQFF. CDR3 in DNA: TGTGCCAGCAGTCCCACAAATAGCGATGAGCAGTTCTTC. This chain links TRBV12-3 or TRBV12-4 with TRBJ2-1, with D maybe TRBD2 (5 bases). The CDR3 is made up of 13 amino acids. Deletions cut 5 bases from V and 8 bases from J, with 13 bases between.

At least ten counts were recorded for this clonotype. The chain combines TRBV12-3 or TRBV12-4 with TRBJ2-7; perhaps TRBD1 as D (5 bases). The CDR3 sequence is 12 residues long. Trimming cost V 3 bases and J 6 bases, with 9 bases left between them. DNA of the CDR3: TGTGCCAGCAGTTTTAGGACAACCGAGCAGTACTTC. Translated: CASSFRTTEQYF.

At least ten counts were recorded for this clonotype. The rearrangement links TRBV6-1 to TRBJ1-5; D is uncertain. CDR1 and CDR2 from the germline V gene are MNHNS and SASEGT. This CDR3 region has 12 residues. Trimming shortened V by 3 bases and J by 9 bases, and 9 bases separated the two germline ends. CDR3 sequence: CASSDVVWPQHF. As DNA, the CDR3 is TGTGCCAGCAGTGATGTTGTGTGGCCCCAGCATTTT.

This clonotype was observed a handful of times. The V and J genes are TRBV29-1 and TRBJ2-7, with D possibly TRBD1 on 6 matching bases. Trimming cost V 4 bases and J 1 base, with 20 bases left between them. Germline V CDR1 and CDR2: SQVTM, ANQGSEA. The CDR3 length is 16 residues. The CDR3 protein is CSVASMGQGISYEQYF. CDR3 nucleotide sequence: TGCAGCGTTGCCTCTATGGGGCAGGGGATTTCCTACGAGCAGTACTTC.

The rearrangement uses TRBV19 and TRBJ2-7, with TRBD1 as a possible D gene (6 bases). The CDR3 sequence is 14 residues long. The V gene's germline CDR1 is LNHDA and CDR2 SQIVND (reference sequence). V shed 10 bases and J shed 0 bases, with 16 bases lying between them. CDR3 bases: TGTGCCACCTCTCAGGGGACCAGCTCCTACGAGCAGTACTTC. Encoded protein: CATSQGTSSYEQYF.

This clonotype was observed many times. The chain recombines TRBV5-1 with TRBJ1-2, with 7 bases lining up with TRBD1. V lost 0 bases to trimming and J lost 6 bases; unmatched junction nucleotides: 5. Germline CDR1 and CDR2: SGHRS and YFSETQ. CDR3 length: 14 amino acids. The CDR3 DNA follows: TGCGCCAGCAGCTTGGGACAGGGCCTAAATGGCTACACCTTC. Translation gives CASSLGQGLNGYTF.

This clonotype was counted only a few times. CDR3 loop: CASGRAGGSYNEQFF. CDR3 in DNA: TGTGCCAGCGGCCGAGCGGGAGGCTCCTACAATGAGCAGTTCTTC. The rearrangement joins TRBV28 to TRBJ2-1, with TRBD2 matching 9 bases. The length of the CDR3 is 15 residues. Germline V gene data show CDR1 as MDHEN and CDR2 as SYDVKM. V shed 8 bases and J 0 bases; nucleotides not matched to a gene: 5.

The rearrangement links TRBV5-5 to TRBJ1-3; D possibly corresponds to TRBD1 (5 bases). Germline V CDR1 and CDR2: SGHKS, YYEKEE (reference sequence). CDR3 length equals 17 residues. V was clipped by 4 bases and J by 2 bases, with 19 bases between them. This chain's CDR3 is CASSPSPSSGPGNTIYF. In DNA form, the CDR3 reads TGTGCCAGCAGCCCCTCCCCATCGTCGGGACCTGGAAACACCATATATTTT.

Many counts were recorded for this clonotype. DNA of the CDR3: TGTGCCAGCAGTTTATACAAGCCTAACACTGAAGCTTTCTTT. It codes for CASSLYKPNTEAFF. The chain carries TRBV28 and TRBJ1-1; no clear D. Trimming took off 1 base at V and 2 bases at J, with 8 bases between the two ends. The CDR3 sequence is 14 residues long. Germline assignment: CDR1 MDHEN and CDR2 SYDVKM.

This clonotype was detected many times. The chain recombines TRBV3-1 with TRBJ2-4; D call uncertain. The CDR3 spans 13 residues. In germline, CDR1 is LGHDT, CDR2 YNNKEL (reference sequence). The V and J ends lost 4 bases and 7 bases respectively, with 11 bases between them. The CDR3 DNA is TGTGCCAGCAGCCTAACCACTCAGAACATTCAGTACTTC. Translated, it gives CASSLTTQNIQYF.

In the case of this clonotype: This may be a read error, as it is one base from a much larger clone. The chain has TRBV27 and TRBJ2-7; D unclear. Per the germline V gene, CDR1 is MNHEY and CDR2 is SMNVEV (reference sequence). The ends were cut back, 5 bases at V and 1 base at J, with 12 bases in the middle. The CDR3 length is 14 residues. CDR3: CASSPTLESYEQYF. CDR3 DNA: TGTGCCAGCAGTCCTACTCTTGAATCCTACGAGCAGTACTTC.

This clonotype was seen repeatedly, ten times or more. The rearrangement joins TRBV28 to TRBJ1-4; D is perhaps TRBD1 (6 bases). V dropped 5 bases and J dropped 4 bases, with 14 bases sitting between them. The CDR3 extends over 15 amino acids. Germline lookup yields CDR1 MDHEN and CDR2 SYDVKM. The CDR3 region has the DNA TGTGCCAGCAGTCTTCAAGGACAGAGTAATGAAAAACTGTTTTTT. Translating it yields CASSLQGQSNEKLFF.

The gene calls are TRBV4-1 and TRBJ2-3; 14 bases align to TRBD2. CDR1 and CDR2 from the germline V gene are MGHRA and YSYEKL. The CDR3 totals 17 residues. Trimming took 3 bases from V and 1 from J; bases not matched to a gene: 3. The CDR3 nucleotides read TGCGCCAGCAGCCAGAGACTAGCGGGAGGGCGCACAGATACGCAGTATTTT. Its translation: CASSQRLAGGRTDTQYF.

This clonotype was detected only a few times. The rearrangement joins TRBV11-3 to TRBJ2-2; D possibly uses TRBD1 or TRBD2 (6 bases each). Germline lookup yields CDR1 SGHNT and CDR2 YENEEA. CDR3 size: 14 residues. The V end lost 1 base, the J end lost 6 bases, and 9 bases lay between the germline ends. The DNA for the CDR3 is TGTGCCAGCAGCTTAGGGAGGGGGTCCGGGGAGCTGTTTTTT. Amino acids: CASSLGRGSGELFF.